This T cell receptor beta chain was documented in a study of regulatory T cells in long-lasting Graves disease. Looking at the study overall: Antithyroid drugs had been given to newly diagnosed Graves' patients for under 3 months. Study results and caveats: Between persistent patients, 2,500 to 3,500 public clonotypes were shared, exceeding the 900 to 1,000 shared between new patients.

As for this clonotype: Its specificity is not known.

Building of the TCR beta libraries involved iRepertoire HTBI primers and Arm-PCR of CDR3 regions. From the multiplex PCR reads, TCRdb called clonotypes with MiXCR, one entry per CDR3 protein. The profile shows about 430,000 distinct CDR3 sequences, approximately 16% of them singletons. This CDR3 contains 12 residues. The ends were cut back, 7 bases at V and 3 bases at J, with 10 bases in the middle. CDR1 and CDR2 from the germline V gene are SEHNR and FQNEAQ (reference sequence). This sample's time point: newly diagnosed GD, antithyroid drugs for less than 3 months. The TCR library was made from RNA extracted from PBMCs. These data also formed part of another study, on T cells in Graves' hyperthyroidism and ophthalmopathy. That paper notes: When the TCR CDR3 underwent first-round RT-PCR, the HTBI primer set was used. Expanded thyroid clonotypes (above 0.001) were mostly also found in blood.

This sequence joins TRBV7-9 and TRBJ2-7; no clear D. The sample consisted of peripheral blood mononuclear cells (PBMCs), taken at new diagnosis, from a patient treated with antithyroid drugs. This sequence was found in a middle-aged woman with Graves disease. The CDR3 loop is CASTVSGYEQYF. The CDR3 nucleotides are TGTGCCAGCACCGTCAGTGGCTACGAGCAGTACTTC. The whole variable domain, remainder taken from reference TRBV7-9 and TRBJ2-7, is DTGVSQNPRHKITKRGQNVTFRCDPISEHNRLYWYRQTLGQGPEFLTYFQNEAQLEKSRLLSDRFSAERPKGSFSTLEIQRTEQGDSAMYLCASTVSGYEQYFGPGTRLTVT.